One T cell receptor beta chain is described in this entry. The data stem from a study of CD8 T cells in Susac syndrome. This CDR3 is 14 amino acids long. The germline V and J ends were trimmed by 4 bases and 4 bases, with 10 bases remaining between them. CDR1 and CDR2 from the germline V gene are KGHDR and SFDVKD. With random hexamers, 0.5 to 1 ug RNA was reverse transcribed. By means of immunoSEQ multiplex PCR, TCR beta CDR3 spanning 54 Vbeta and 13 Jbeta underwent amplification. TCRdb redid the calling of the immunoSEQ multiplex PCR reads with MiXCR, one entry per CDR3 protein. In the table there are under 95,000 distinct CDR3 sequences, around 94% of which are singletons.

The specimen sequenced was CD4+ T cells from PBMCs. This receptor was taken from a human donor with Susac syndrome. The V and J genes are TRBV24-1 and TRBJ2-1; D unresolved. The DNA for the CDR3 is TGTGCCACCAGTGAGGGTATGGGATACAATGAGCAGTTCTTC. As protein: CATSEGMGYNEQFF.